This T cell receptor (beta chain) was recorded in a study of blood T cell repertoires in COVID-19. Measured with immunoSEQ multiplex PCR; TCRdb has only the in-frame clones, and not every one. This sample has 200,000 or so clones, with 70% to 90% found just once. The germline V and J ends were trimmed by 5 bases and 1 base, with 11 bases remaining between them. Germline CDR1 reads MNHEY; CDR2 reads SMNVEV (reference sequence). The CDR3 length is 14 residues. This clone appeared once. J is TRBJ1-1 and V is TRBV27; D may be TRBD1 (6 bases). Sequencing used PBMCs or T cells enriched from blood (not recorded which). The sequence was collected from a woman between 18 and 30 years old who had recovered from COVID-19. The CDR3 coding sequence is TGTGCCAGCAGTGAAGGGGGTAGGAACACTGAAGCTTTCTTT. Translated, it gives CASSEGGRNTEAFF.